Presented here are 15 T cell receptor beta chains from one specimen sequenced in a study of T cells in Graves' hyperthyroidism and ophthalmopathy. Researchers amplified the TCR beta CDR3 regions from RNA transcripts. Initially, a first-round RT-PCR of the TCR CDR3 employed the HTBI primer set. MiXCR, applied by TCRdb to the multiplex PCR reads, yields one record per CDR3 protein. The table includes about 600,000 distinct CDR3 sequences, roughly 15% detected once. The material sequenced was blood. These receptors were collected from a middle-aged woman with Graves' ophthalmopathy.

Comment on this clonotype: One base away lies a much larger clone, so this may be a sequencing read error. The chain has TRBV28 and TRBJ2-5, with D tentatively TRBD1 (5 bases). The V end was cut by 2 bases, the J end by 4 bases, with 11 bases between. The germline gives CDR1 MDHEN, CDR2 SYDVKM. The CDR3 loop spans 14 amino acids. The CDR3 reads CASSLMDTRETQYF. CDR3 DNA sequence: TGTGCCAGCAGTTTAATGGACACCCGAGAGACCCAGTACTTC.

This clonotype has just a few counts. The CDR3 is CASSPDPGADTQYF. As DNA, the CDR3 is TGCGCCAGCAGCCCCGACCCGGGCGCGGATACGCAGTATTTT. The chain has TRBV4-1 and TRBJ2-3; no clear D gene. Germline assignment: CDR1 MGHRA and CDR2 YSYEKL. CDR3 size: 14 residues. Trimming stripped 4 bases from V and 6 bases from J, with 14 bases between.

This clonotype was seen a handful of times. The final CDR3 position lacks the conserved phenylalanine or tryptophan, pointing to a likely read error. The chain joins TRBV3-1 to TRBJ2-7; tentative D call: TRBD2 (5 bases). The germline gives CDR1 LGHDT, CDR2 YNNKEL (reference sequence). V was clipped by 1 base and J by 2 bases, with 6 bases between them. This CDR3 is 13 amino acids long. The CDR3 nucleotides are TGTGCCAGCAGCCAAGGGGGAGCCTACGAGCAGTACCTC. It is translated as CASSQGGAYEQYL.

CDR3 coding DNA: TGTGCCAGCAGCTTGGGGCAGCCTAACTATGGCTACACCTTC. Translation gives CASSLGQPNYGYTF. The chain joins TRBV5-5 to TRBJ1-2; D is ambiguous. The CDR3 runs 14 residues. V shed 0 bases and J shed 0 bases, with 6 bases lying between them. Germline V gene sequence: CDR1 SGHKS, CDR2 YYEKEE (reference sequence).

The V and J genes are TRBV9 and TRBJ1-2; D call uncertain. This CDR3 comprises 15 residues. Germline V CDR1 and CDR2: SGDLS, YYNGEE. The ends were cut back, 0 bases at V and 0 bases at J, with 9 bases in the middle. The CDR3 nucleotides are TGTGCCAGCAGCGTAGGACGGGATGCTAACTATGGCTACACCTTC. Its translation is CASSVGRDANYGYTF.

J is TRBJ2-2 and V is TRBV9, with 11 bases fitting TRBD1. This CDR3 is 16 amino acids long. Germline CDR1 and CDR2: SGDLS and YYNGEE. Trimming at V came to 3 bases and at J to 5 bases, leaving 6 bases not matched to a gene. For the CDR3, the DNA is TGTGCCAGCAGCGAGAGGGGGACAGGGGGAACCGGGGAGCTGTTTTTT. This sequence encodes CASSERGTGGTGELFF.

At least ten counts were recorded for this clonotype. The V call is TRBV20-1, the J call TRBJ2-1; D call uncertain. Trimming shortened V by 1 base and J by 3 bases, and 10 bases separated the two germline ends. The CDR3 has 14 residues. Germline CDR1 DFQATT, CDR2 SNEGSKA (reference sequence). Here the CDR3 reads CSARGGSYYNEQFF. The CDR3 DNA reads as TGCAGTGCTAGAGGGGGATCCTACTACAATGAGCAGTTCTTC.

CDR3: CASRMGSSYNSPLHF. CDR3 nucleotide sequence: TGTGCCAGCAGAATGGGGAGCTCCTATAATTCACCCCTCCACTTT. The rearrangement uses TRBV12-3 or TRBV12-4 and TRBJ1-6; D gene unclear. V was shortened by 6 bases and J by 0 bases, with 9 bases between the two germline ends. This CDR3 comprises 15 residues.

The chain employs TRBV13 and TRBJ1-4; the match to TRBD1 covers 7 bases. The CDR3 consists of 14 residues. J gave up 6 bases and V 5 bases, and 6 bases lay outside the gene matches. Germline V gives CDR1 PRHDT, CDR2 FYEKMQ (reference sequence). CDR3 residues: CASSHGTVDEKLFF. The CDR3 DNA is TGTGCCAGCAGCCATGGGACAGTGGATGAAAAACTGTTTTTT.

The chain uses TRBV3-1 and TRBJ2-5; tentatively, D is TRBD2 (5 bases). V was clipped by 4 bases and J by 11 bases, with 14 bases between them. Germline lookup yields CDR1 LGHDT and CDR2 YNNKEL (reference sequence). The CDR3 is 12 residues long. The CDR3 bases are TGTGCCAGCAGCCCCTTACTAAGGACTCAGTACTTC. This gives the protein CASSPLLRTQYF.

This clonotype has ten or more counts. This rearrangement joins TRBV5-1 to TRBJ2-3; 8 positions agree with TRBD2. The CDR3 contains 14 residues. The ends lost 0 bases at V and 5 bases at J; junction bases unmatched: 2. Germline loops: CDR1 SGHRS, CDR2 YFSETQ. The CDR3 nucleotides read TGCGCCAGCAGCTTGGGAGCGGGAGTAGATACGCAGTATTTT. Its translation: CASSLGAGVDTQYF.

This clonotype was detected once. This chain uses TRBV29-1 with TRBJ2-5; perhaps TRBD2 as D (5 bases). This CDR3 contains 12 residues. In germline, CDR1 is SQVTM, CDR2 ANQGSEA. V shed 4 bases and J shed 5 bases, with 11 bases lying between them. The CDR3 nucleotides are TGCAGCGTTGGGACTCCGCGGGAGACCCAGTACTTC. Translated, it gives CSVGTPRETQYF.

This rearrangement joins TRBV20-1 to TRBJ1-2; possibly TRBD1 for D (6 bases). Germline assignment: CDR1 DFQATT and CDR2 SNEGSKA (reference sequence). V was pared by 6 bases and J by 4 bases, with 15 bases between. This CDR3 has 13 amino acids. The CDR3 DNA follows: TGCAGTGCCTATGGGGGGGCGAGCTATGGCTACACCTTC. Encoded protein: CSAYGGASYGYTF.

This clonotype was seen a few times. The chain joins TRBV24-1 to TRBJ1-3; D gene unclear. The CDR3 is 18 amino acids. In germline, CDR1 is KGHDR, CDR2 SFDVKD. V lost 1 base, J lost 0 bases, and 15 bases lay in between. CDR3 coding DNA: TGTGCCACCAGTGATTTCCACACCCCCGGCAGCTCTGGAAACACCATATATTTT. Its translation is CATSDFHTPGSSGNTIYF.

This clonotype was counted many times. J is TRBJ2-7 and V is TRBV3-1; 8 bases align to TRBD1. Germline CDR1 is LGHDT and CDR2 is YNNKEL (reference sequence). This CDR3 has 14 amino acids. V trimming: 4 bases; J trimming: 7 bases; junction bases outside the gene matches: 9. CDR3 DNA: TGTGCCAGCAGCCCCGGACAGGGATCTGGGGAGCAGTACTTC. Its protein is CASSPGQGSGEQYF.